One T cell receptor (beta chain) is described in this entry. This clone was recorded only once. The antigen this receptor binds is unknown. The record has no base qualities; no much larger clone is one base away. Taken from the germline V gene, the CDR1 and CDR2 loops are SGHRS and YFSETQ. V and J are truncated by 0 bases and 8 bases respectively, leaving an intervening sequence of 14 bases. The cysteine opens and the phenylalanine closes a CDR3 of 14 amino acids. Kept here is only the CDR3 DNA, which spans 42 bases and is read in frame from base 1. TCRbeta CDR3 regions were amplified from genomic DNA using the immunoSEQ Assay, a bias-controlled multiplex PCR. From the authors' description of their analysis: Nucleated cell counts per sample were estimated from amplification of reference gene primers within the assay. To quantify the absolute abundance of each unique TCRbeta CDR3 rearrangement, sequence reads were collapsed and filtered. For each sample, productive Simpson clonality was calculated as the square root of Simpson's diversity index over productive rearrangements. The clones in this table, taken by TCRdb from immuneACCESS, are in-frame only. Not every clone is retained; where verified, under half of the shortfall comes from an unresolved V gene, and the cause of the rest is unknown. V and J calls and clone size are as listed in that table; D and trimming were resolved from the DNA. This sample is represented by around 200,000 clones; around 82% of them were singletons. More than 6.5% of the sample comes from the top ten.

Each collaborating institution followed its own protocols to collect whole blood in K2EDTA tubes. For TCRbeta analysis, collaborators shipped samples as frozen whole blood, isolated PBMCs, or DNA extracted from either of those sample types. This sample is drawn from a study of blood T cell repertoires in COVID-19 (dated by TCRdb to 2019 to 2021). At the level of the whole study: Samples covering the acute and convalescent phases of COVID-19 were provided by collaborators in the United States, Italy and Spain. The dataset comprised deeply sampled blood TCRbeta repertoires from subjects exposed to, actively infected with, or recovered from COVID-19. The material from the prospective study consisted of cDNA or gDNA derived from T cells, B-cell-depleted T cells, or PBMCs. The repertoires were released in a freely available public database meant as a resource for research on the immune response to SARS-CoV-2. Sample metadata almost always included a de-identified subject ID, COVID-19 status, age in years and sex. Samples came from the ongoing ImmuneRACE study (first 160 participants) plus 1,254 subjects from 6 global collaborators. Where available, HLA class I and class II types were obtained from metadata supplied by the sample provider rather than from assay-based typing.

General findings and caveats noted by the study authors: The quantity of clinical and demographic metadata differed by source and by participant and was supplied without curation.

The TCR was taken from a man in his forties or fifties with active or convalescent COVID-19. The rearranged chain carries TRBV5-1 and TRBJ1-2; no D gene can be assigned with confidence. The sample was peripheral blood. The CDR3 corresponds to CASSLGWREEGYTF. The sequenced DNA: TGCGCCAGCAGCTTGGGTTGGAGGGAGGAAGGCTACACCTTC.